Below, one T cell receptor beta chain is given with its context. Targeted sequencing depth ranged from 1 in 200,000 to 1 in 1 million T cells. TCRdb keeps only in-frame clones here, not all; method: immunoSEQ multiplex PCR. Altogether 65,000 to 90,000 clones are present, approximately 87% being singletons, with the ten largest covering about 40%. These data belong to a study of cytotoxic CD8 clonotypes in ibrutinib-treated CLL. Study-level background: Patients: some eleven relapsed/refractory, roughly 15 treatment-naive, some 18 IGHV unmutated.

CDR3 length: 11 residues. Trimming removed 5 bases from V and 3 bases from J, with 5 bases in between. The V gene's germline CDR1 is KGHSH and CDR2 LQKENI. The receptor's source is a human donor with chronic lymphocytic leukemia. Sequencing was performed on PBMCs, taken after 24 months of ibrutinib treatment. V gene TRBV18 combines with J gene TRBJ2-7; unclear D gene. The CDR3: CASSGNYEQYF. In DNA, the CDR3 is TGTGCCAGCTCAGGGAACTACGAGCAGTACTTC.